This TCR beta chain derives from a study of blood T cell repertoires in COVID-19. Using immunoSEQ multiplex PCR, the repertoire was profiled, and TCRdb retains in-frame clones only, with some absent. The sample holds about 210,000 clones, about nine tenths seen once. This CDR3 is built from 13 residues. The ends were cut back, 7 bases at V and 0 bases at J, with 7 bases in the middle. Germline-derived CDR1 and CDR2 are SGHRS and YFSETQ. The rearrangement links TRBV5-1 to TRBJ2-2; D not certain. The sequenced material came from PBMCs or T cells enriched from blood (not recorded which). This clonotype was sampled from a man aged 18 to 30 with acute COVID-19. As DNA, the CDR3 is TGCGCCAGCCCAGCGACGAACACCGGGGAGCTGTTTTTT. Amino acids: CASPATNTGELFF.